The present T cell receptor beta chain was sequenced within a study of cytomegalovirus exposure and HLA in healthy donors (dated 2017 in TCRdb). With respect to the entire study: An earlier analysis of 587 of the donors reported 250 to 350 Gb of sequence data and about 120 million unique TCR beta sequences obtained from about 179 million T cells. HLA typing included class I and class II loci at four-digit resolution. To decide whether each TCR beta V gene segment behaved as functional or pseudogenic, an earlier analysis of several hundred of the donors relied on high-throughput TCR beta sequencing. Every repertoire in the discovery cohort had been generated on one and the same sequencing platform. Along with the roughly 670-subject first cohort, a separate validation cohort of 120 different subjects was used. Among 398 genotyped donors of the cohort, an average of around 250,000 unique TCR beta nucleotide sequences was sequenced per donor, of which about 20% were non-productive. Donor age, sex, ethnicity and CMV serostatus were compiled together with the repertoire data. The study aimed to test whether cataloging public T cell receptors could reveal signatures of past pathogen exposure. Genome-wide SNP genotypes for about three fifths of the roughly 700 donors were used in a later genetic analysis, which treated that subset as a discovery cohort. Of the approximately 400 genotyped donors, 65% to 90% fell in the genetic ancestry cluster associated with self-reported Caucasian donors. An early release covering approximately 600 HLA-typed donors comprised about 300 gigabases of sequencing data and 65 million to 100 million unique TCR sequences. To predict cytomegalovirus infection status, the study brought together high-throughput TCR immunosequencing, statistical association of individual TCRs with disease status, and machine learning. Because of strong linkage in the cohort, four or five DR-DQ haplotypes were treated as single units for association and clustering. The T cell repertoires of under 750 subjects were profiled by immunosequencing and related to cytomegalovirus serostatus. Rather than drawing on any new phenotypic data, the later analysis identified candidate immune exposures from TCR beta sequences and the way those sequences occurred across donors. To study patterns of TCR occurrence, a later analysis re-analyzed previously published TCR beta repertoires from 600 to 750 donors and added high-resolution HLA genotyping. Typing coverage varied by locus: 629-630 donors for A, B, C, DRB1 and DQB1; roughly 520 for DQA1; over 600 for DPA1; approximately 490 for DPB1. Beyond this particular receptor, the publication reports: Because HLA typing was missing for some donors at each locus, association tests included only the typed subset. Presence/absence analyses assumed roughly uniform sequencing depth across donors, an assumption that may not hold. In a later analysis, HLA-associated TCR beta chains were found to be more clonally expanded and to have lower generation probabilities than equally common non-associated chains. The authors suggested that the approach could potentially be generalized to other disease states and immunological phenotypes. Most CMV-associated TCR beta chains appeared to be HLA-restricted in a later analysis, and the HLA associations seemed to be driven largely by CMV exposure. The classifier was reported to diagnose cytomegalovirus status with high specificity and sensitivity in both the original and validation cohorts. Three of the identified cytomegalovirus-associated TCR beta chains were confirmed in vitro to be specific for cytomegalovirus antigens. Correlated functional status among segregating V segments might reflect linkage disequilibrium, but an unknown experimental factor could not be ruled out. A later genetic analysis reported fewer N-insertions in productive TCRs among donors in an Asian-associated ancestry cluster than the roughly 670-donor mean. Broadly in line with IMGT annotations, most TCR beta V segments showed up in productive rearrangements about 87% or about 30% of the time in an earlier analysis of around 600 of the donors. A further reported finding was that TCR beta sequences accurately predicted the HLA-A and HLA-B alleles for most subjects in the first cohort. Because counts were too low, some 16 rarely observed V segments, including chromosome 9 orphons, were excluded from the earlier analysis of a few hundred of the donors. The sequencing pipeline was judged likely to have produced a cluster of highly shared sequence variants as a technical artifact. In a later analysis, the rate of TCR association differed among HLA loci, with DRB1 alleles having the most associated TCRs and HLA-C alleles having the fewest. In a later analysis, several top co-occurrence clusters were reported to appear linked to parvovirus B19, influenza, CMV and Epstein-Barr virus. The study gave a list of 150 to 200 TCR beta chains associated with cytomegalovirus. Immune exposure information for the cohort was limited to CMV serostatus. Some IMGT-functional V segments, including TRBV6-2 and TRBV6-3, could not be distinguished by the 87-base-pair reads and were therefore excluded. In a later analysis, more than 15,000 TCR beta sequences were associated with specific HLA alleles at a false discovery rate of 0.05. When HLA alleles, especially DR and DQ, strongly co-occurred, attributing TCR associations to individual alleles was difficult. In a later genetic analysis, a missense DCLRE1C variant was associated with V-gene and J-gene trimming of TCR beta chains, and the association was replicated in an independent cohort. Most TCR sequences were observed very rarely across donors, whereas some public TCRs were present in many individuals. In this cohort, only TCR beta chains were sequenced, and detectable features were limited by the absence of alpha or paired-chain data.

The CDR3 starts with the cysteine, ends with the phenylalanine, and has 13 residues. The kept DNA is CDR3 alone, 39 bases in frame from the first base. The CDR1 and CDR2 encoded by the germline V gene are MNHNS and SASEGT. V trim: 9 bases; J trim: 8 bases; unmatched bases: 11. The cohort comprised 710 or so healthy bone marrow donors. Cohort members were all nominally healthy when sampled, although unrecorded immune exposures were likely present. The donor was CMV seropositive and was included in the group of 250 to 300 seropositive cohort members. A peripheral blood sample was collected from each donor, and TCR beta sequencing was performed on peripheral blood mononuclear cells. The Qiagen DNeasy Blood Extraction Kit was used to extract genomic DNA from the blood cell samples. The protocol used for the library was the immunoSEQ multiplex PCR assay. The multiplex PCR relied on a mix of 60 forward primers for TCR Vbeta segments and 13 reverse primers for TCR Jbeta segments. The CDR3 region of rearranged TCR beta genes was amplified from genomic DNA with a multiplex PCR assay. The amplified TCR beta libraries were sequenced on the Illumina HiSeq System as 87-base-pair reads. In the authors' own workflow: A later analysis tallied roughly 78 million unique TCR beta chains across the 700 or so repertoires, and 10 million to 11 million of those chains were shared by two or more donors. Raw reads were error-corrected and collapsed into unique sequences with a nearest-neighbor algorithm that merged closely related sequences to remove PCR and sequencing errors. To assign V, D and J gene segments, CDR3 sequences were aligned to IMGT reference sequences. Each retained sequence needed at least a six-nucleotide match to both a V gene segment and a J gene segment. Rearrangements were classified as productive when the CDR3 lacked stop codons and remained in frame with V and J, and all other rearrangements were classified as non-productive. CDR3 was defined according to IMGT convention as the region running from the second conserved V-encoded cysteine to the conserved J-encoded phenylalanine. In an earlier analysis of roughly 580 of the donors, sequences lacking an unambiguous match to a single V gene segment were excluded. In an earlier analysis of several hundred of the donors, V segments were called functional above 56.7% productive rearrangements and were called segregating when the between-donor standard deviation exceeded 5%. A statistical classification framework was built for diagnosing cytomegalovirus status from the catalog of TCR beta chain sequences. A later analysis assigned V and J genes by comparing TCR nucleotide sequences with IMGT/GENE-DB human TR gene sequences. In a later analysis, CDR3 sequences and most-parsimonious VDJ recombination scenarios were assigned using the TCRdist pipeline. In a later analysis, every TCR beta chain was defined by the combination of its CDR3 amino acid sequence and its V-gene family, and reads without a unique V-gene family were dropped. As a way to deal with suspected cross-contamination and a sequencing artifact, a later analysis dropped 640 or so nucleotide sequences that were highly shared and had low generation probability. A later analysis calculated a clonal expansion index for each public chain from normalized within-repertoire ranks of inferred template counts. In a later analysis, generation probabilities were computed with a VDJ recombination model fitted to out-of-frame rearrangements, and the resulting probabilities were checked against IGoR. In a later analysis, hypergeometric tests were used to score TCR-TCR, TCR-HLA and TCR-CMV co-occurrence, with a repertoire-size bias correction applied to TCR pairs. False discovery rates were estimated in a later analysis by permuting HLA or CMV assignments 20 times. In a later analysis, co-occurring TCRs were grouped using DBSCAN, with TCRdist sequence similarity added in when clustering inside HLA-allele-positive subsets. Repertoires with fewer than 30,000 or more than 120,000 public chains were left out of co-occurrence clustering, as were about five repertoires with anomalous nucleotide sharing. Here the immuneACCESS table is served through TCRdb, limited to in-frame sequences with V and J called. Missing clones are a known gap in these copies; in checked studies unresolved V genes cover under half, and the rest lacks a known reason. V and J calls and clone size come straight from that table; D and trimming were deduced from the DNA. The table for this sample lists 200,000 to 250,000 clones. Less than 1% of the sample belongs to the ten largest clones.

In the case of this clone: It lacks a known antigen.

The chain joins TRBV6-1 to TRBJ1-2, with 8 central nucleotides matching TRBD1. The sequencing input was PBMCs. The TCR originated in a woman aged 25-40 years in good health and CMV-seropositive. The CDR3 loop reads CASTQGAPGGYTF. The DNA is TGTGCCAGTACTCAGGGGGCACCGGGCGGCTACACCTTC.